This entry lists 13 T cell receptor beta chains sequenced from one sample in a study of stem cell transplantation in POMP-related autoinflammatory disease. Generated by immunoSEQ multiplex PCR, the TCRdb table keeps only in-frame clones and is missing some. The sample records over 60,000 clones, about nine tenths being singletons. Sample: CD4+ T cells from PBMCs, taken after stem cell transplantation. The receptors derive from a human patient with POMP-related autoinflammation and immune dysregulation (PRAID). The graft donor may account for some of the T cells.

The chain carries TRBV21-1 and TRBJ2-3; TRBD1 was called by the table and not checked on the DNA. TRBV21-1 is recorded as a pseudogene. CDR3 size: 18 residues. CDR3 loop: CASSKESSDRVGTDTQYF. In DNA, the CDR3 is TGTGCCAGCAGCAAAGAATCCTCCGACAGGGTCGGCACAGATACGCAGTATTTT.

The chain links TRBV28 to TRBJ2-1, with TRBD2 as a possible D gene (6 bases). The V and J ends lost 5 bases and 13 bases respectively, with 18 bases between them. Germline V lookup: CDR1 MDHEN, CDR2 SYDVKM. The CDR3 runs 13 residues. This chain's CDR3 is CASSTGDGRGQFF. CDR3 bases: TGTGCCAGCAGTACGGGGGACGGACGTGGACAGTTCTTC. The full variable domain, its missing parts supplied by reference TRBV28 and TRBJ2-1, is DVKVTQSSRYLVKRTGEKVFLECVQDMDHENMFWYRQDPGLGLRLIYFSYDVKMKEKGDIPEGYSVSREKKERFSLILESASTNQTSMYLCASSTGDGRGQFFGPGTRLTVL.

The J gene is TRBJ1-1, the V gene TRBV3-1 (or the pseudogene TRBV3-2); 7 nucleotides match TRBD1. Germline CDR1 reads LGHDT; CDR2 reads YNNKEL (reference sequence). V trimming: 1 base; J trimming: 2 bases; junction bases outside the gene matches: 7. The CDR3 consists of 16 residues. In DNA, the CDR3 is TGTGCCAGCAGCCAAGGTACAGGGGACCTAAACACTGAAGCTTTCTTT. It is translated as CASSQGTGDLNTEAFF.

The chain has TRBV24-1 and TRBJ2-5, with D possibly being TRBD1 (6 bases). The germline CDR1 and CDR2 sequences are KGHDR and SFDVKD. The CDR3 spans 13 residues. The V end lost 4 bases, the J end lost 9 bases, and 14 bases lay between the germline ends. The DNA for the CDR3 is TGTGCCACCAGTGAAGGACAGCAAAGGGCCCAGTACTTC. Its translation is CATSEGQQRAQYF.

CDR3 protein: CASSLSRMDTQYF. The CDR3 DNA is TGTGCCAGCAGTTTATCCAGGATGGATACGCAGTATTTT. This chain joins TRBV5-4 and TRBJ2-3; D gene uncertain. The germline CDR1 and CDR2 sequences are SGHNT and YYREEE (reference sequence). Trimming took 5 bases from V and 6 from J, leaving 13 bases between them. This CDR3 spans 13 amino acids.

This clone was detected only once. The chain carries TRBV6-4 and TRBJ1-3, with a weak D call TRBD1 (5 bases). This CDR3 is 15 amino acids long. Trimming removed 6 bases at V and 0 bases at J, with 12 bases between. Germline V gene lookup returns CDR1 MRHNA and CDR2 SNTAGT. CDR3 bases: TGTGCCAGCAGGAGAGGGGAGTACTCTGGAAACACCATATATTTT. This sequence encodes CASRRGEYSGNTIYF.

This rearrangement joins TRBV19 to TRBJ1-2; 7 positions match TRBD1. Germline CDR1 reads LNHDA; CDR2 reads SQIVND (reference sequence). CDR3 length equals 19 residues. Trimming took 5 bases from V and 4 from J; bases not matched to a gene: 22. The CDR3 DNA sequence: TGTGCCAGTAGTCTCCAAACGACAGGGATTAAAGGCGTCGCCTATGGCTACACCTTC. Protein sequence: CASSLQTTGIKGVAYGYTF.

The rearrangement joins TRBV15 to TRBJ2-5, with 10 bases lining up with TRBD2. V lost 5 bases, J lost 3 bases, and 9 bases stayed unmatched. There are 16 residues in the CDR3. Germline values: CDR1 LNHNV, CDR2 YYDKDF (reference sequence). CDR3 residues: CATSAPVSGREETQYF. CDR3 coding DNA: TGTGCCACCAGCGCCCCCGTGAGCGGGAGGGAAGAGACCCAGTACTTC.

The CDR3 sequence is CASSRKTGGDEKLFF. The DNA for the CDR3 is TGTGCCAGTAGTAGAAAAACAGGGGGCGATGAAAAACTGTTTTTT. The chain is built from TRBV19 and TRBJ1-4; 9 nucleotides agree with TRBD1. Looked up from germline, CDR1 is LNHDA and CDR2 is SQIVND (reference sequence). The CDR3 extends over 15 amino acids. The V segment lost 4 bases and the J segment 6 bases; nucleotides outside the gene matches: 6.

This clone has a handful of counts. This chain links TRBV6-6 with TRBJ2-7; TRBD2 might be the D (5 bases). CDR3 length: 15 amino acids. CDR1 MNHNY and CDR2 SVGAGI come from the germline V gene (reference sequence). V was clipped by 2 bases and J by 3 bases, with 14 bases between them. The CDR3 protein is CASSYDGDSGYEQYV. As DNA, the CDR3 is TGTGCCAGCAGTTACGACGGGGATTCGGGCTACGAGCAGTACGTC.

The CDR3 spells CASSEAPLGLAGGNTGELFF. The CDR3 DNA reads as TGTGCCAGCAGTGAAGCCCCTTTAGGACTAGCGGGGGGGAACACCGGGGAGCTGTTTTTT. V gene TRBV6-1 combines with J gene TRBJ2-2, with TRBD2 matching 14 bases. Germline assignment: CDR1 MNHNS and CDR2 SASEGT. V was clipped by 0 bases and J by 1 base; unmatched bases: 7. The CDR3 is made up of 20 amino acids.

This rearrangement joins TRBV7-9 to TRBJ2-2; TRBD1 matches 8 bases. The junction had 9 bases not matched to a gene; V was cut back by 7 bases and J by 5 bases. The CDR3 spans 15 residues. Looked up from germline, CDR1 is SEHNR and CDR2 is FQNEAQ (reference sequence). Here the CDR3 reads CASTQGQGRTGELFF. The DNA of the CDR3 is TGTGCCAGCACCCAAGGACAGGGACGTACCGGGGAGCTGTTTTTT.

The V and J genes are TRBV14 and TRBJ2-1; the match to TRBD2 covers 12 bases. The J segment lost 9 bases and the V segment lost 1 base, leaving 4 bases of the junction unmatched. The germline gives CDR1 SGHDN, CDR2 FVKESK. The CDR3 length is 15 residues. CDR3 bases: TGTGCCAGCAGCCAAGCTAGCGGGAGGGCGGGTGAGCAGTTCTTC. Protein sequence: CASSQASGRAGEQFF.